These 21 T cell receptor beta chains came from one sample sequenced in a study of shared clonotypes between healthy human individuals. Method: immunoSEQ multiplex PCR; TCRdb's copy keeps in-frame clones and lacks some. The repertoire holds a few million clones, with around 90% as singletons. The specimen was naive CD4+ T cells from PBMCs. Subset here: CD45RA+ positively selected. The receptors shown here come from a man between 18 and 35 years old in good health. Some clones in this sample may be carry-over from other donors' samples.

The V call is TRBV21-1, the J call TRBJ1-4. TRBV21-1 is listed as a pseudogene. The CDR3 is 15 amino acids. The CDR3 DNA reads TGTGCCAGCAGCAATCCGGGCCTGAGGGGCGCGCCGCTGTTTTTT. Encoded protein: CASSNPGLRGAPLFF.

The V call is TRBV9, the J call TRBJ1-2, with 7 bases that match TRBD1. The CDR3 sequence is 14 residues long. V lost 4 bases and J lost 4; bases outside the gene matches: 7. CDR1 is SGDLS, CDR2 YYNGEE, per germline. The CDR3 DNA sequence: TGTGCCAGCAGCCAAACAGGGGACTCCTATGGCTACACCTTC. Translation gives CASSQTGDSYGYTF.

This clone appeared a few times. The J gene is TRBJ1-5, the V gene TRBV7-9; D perhaps matches TRBD1 (5 bases). Germline-derived CDR1 and CDR2 are SEHNR and FQNEAQ (reference sequence). V was shortened by 5 bases and J by 4 bases, with 15 bases between the two germline ends. The CDR3 runs 15 residues. The CDR3 region has the DNA TGTGCCAGCAGCCGCGGGGCCGGCCAAAATCAGCCCCAGCATTTT. Protein product: CASSRGAGQNQPQHF.

V is TRBV12-5 and J is TRBJ2-1, with 7 nucleotides matching TRBD2. The CDR3 sequence is 15 residues long. Trimming took 5 bases from V and 4 from J; bases not matched to a gene: 8. Germline CDR1 LGHNT, CDR2 FRNRAP. The CDR3 sequence: CASGPPTGGYNEQFF. The CDR3 DNA reads as TGTGCTAGTGGTCCCCCAACGGGAGGATACAATGAGCAGTTCTTC.

Notes on this clone: Other DNA sequences in this sample translate to the same CDR3. The rearrangement links TRBV30 to TRBJ2-5; D uncertain. From germline, CDR1 is GTSNPN and CDR2 SVGIG (reference sequence). The CDR3 is 13 residues long. Deletions cut 0 bases from V and 2 bases from J, with 7 bases between. The chain's CDR3 is CAWSVRVQETQYF. CDR3 nucleotide sequence: TGTGCCTGGAGTGTAAGGGTTCAAGAGACCCAGTACTTC.

As for this clone: Other DNA sequences of this sample code for an identical CDR3. The rearrangement uses TRBV5-1 and TRBJ2-5, with 12 bases aligning to TRBD2. Trimming removed 5 bases from V and 2 bases from J; junction bases left unmatched: 7. Germline CDR1 and CDR2: SGHRS and YFSETQ. The CDR3 has 16 amino acids. CDR3: CASSFGLAGIQETQYF. CDR3 in DNA: TGCGCCAGCAGTTTCGGACTAGCGGGAATTCAAGAGACCCAGTACTTC.

This rearrangement joins TRBV7-2 to TRBJ1-2; D may be TRBD1 (5 bases). The CDR3 contains 14 residues. CDR1 is SGHTA, CDR2 FQGNSA, per germline. V lost 2 bases and J 4 bases, leaving 11 bases between the germline ends. DNA for the CDR3: TGTGCCAGCAGCTTAAACCGGGGCACCTATGGCTACACCTTC. This encodes CASSLNRGTYGYTF. The full variable domain, in which reference TRBV7-2 and TRBJ1-2 provide the parts outside the CDR3, is GAGVSQSPSNKVTEKGKDVELRCDPISGHTALYWYRQSLGQGLEFLIYFQGNSAPDKSGLPSDRFSAERTGGSVSTLTIQRTQQEDSAVYLCASSLNRGTYGYTFGSGTRLTVV.

The V call is TRBV27, the J call TRBJ2-3, with 7 positions matching TRBD2. The CDR3 is made up of 15 amino acids. Per the germline V gene, CDR1 is MNHEY and CDR2 is SMNVEV (reference sequence). J lost 8 bases, V lost 3 bases, and 11 bases had no gene match. The CDR3 region is CASSFSRSGEGTQYF. The CDR3 nucleotides are TGTGCCAGCAGTTTCTCTAGGTCGGGGGAGGGTACGCAGTATTTT.

This sequence joins TRBV7-3 and TRBJ1-2; weak D call: TRBD1 (5 bases). CDR3 size: 13 residues. The V gene's germline CDR1 is SGHTA and CDR2 FQGTGA. Trimming took off 5 bases at V and 6 bases at J, with 13 bases between the two ends. CDR3: CASSPGPIDGYTF. The CDR3 DNA sequence: TGTGCCAGCAGCCCAGGGCCTATTGATGGCTACACCTTC.

The chain uses TRBV4-1 and TRBJ2-3, with 9 bases that match TRBD1. V trimming: 4 bases; J trimming: 5 bases; junction bases outside the gene matches: 10. There are 16 residues in the CDR3. In germline, CDR1 is MGHRA, CDR2 YSYEKL. The DNA for the CDR3 is TGCGCCAGCAGCCCCAGGCCGGACAGGGGAGGAGATACGCAGTATTTT. This codes for CASSPRPDRGGDTQYF.

The chain carries TRBV19 and TRBJ1-2, with D tentatively TRBD1 (6 bases). The germline gives CDR1 LNHDA, CDR2 SQIVND (reference sequence). Trimming pared 3 bases from V and 4 bases from J, leaving 18 bases between. CDR3 length: 16 residues. The CDR3 reads CASSITRQAVFYGYTF. DNA of the CDR3: TGTGCCAGTAGTATTACCCGACAGGCCGTTTTCTATGGCTACACCTTC.

Comments on this clone: The sample holds other DNA sequences that translate to the same CDR3. This chain links TRBV5-1 with TRBJ2-1; 11 bases fit TRBD1. The V segment lost 0 bases and the J segment 6 bases; nucleotides outside the gene matches: 2. The CDR3 sequence is 15 residues long. Germline values: CDR1 SGHRS, CDR2 YFSETQ. This CDR3 is CASSLVGTGGNEQFF. CDR3 nucleotides: TGCGCCAGCAGCTTGGTGGGGACAGGGGGCAATGAGCAGTTCTTC.

V gene TRBV6-1 combines with J gene TRBJ2-3; the D call may be TRBD1 or TRBD2 (5 bases each). The germline V and J ends were trimmed by 3 bases and 0 bases, with 13 bases remaining between them. CDR1 and CDR2 (germline): MNHNS, SASEGT. This CDR3 region has 16 residues. CDR3 nucleotide sequence: TGTGCCAGCAGTGAGGGTGCGAGGGGCAGCACAGATACGCAGTATTTT. It translates to CASSEGARGSTDTQYF.

V and J are TRBV11-2 and TRBJ2-1, with TRBD2 matching 7 bases. The CDR3 consists of 16 residues. CDR1 is SGHAT and CDR2 is FQNNGV in the germline V gene. With V trimmed by 3 bases and J by 1 base, 6 bases remained unmatched. The CDR3 sequence: CASSLGGGPSYNEQFF. For the CDR3, the DNA is TGTGCCAGCAGCTTGGGGGGAGGGCCGTCCTACAATGAGCAGTTCTTC. The whole variable domain, remainder taken from reference TRBV11-2 and TRBJ2-1, is EAGVAQSPRYKIIEKRQSVAFWCNPISGHATLYWYQQILGQGPKLLIQFQNNGVVDDSQLPKDRFSAERLKGVDSTLKIQPAKLEDSAVYLCASSLGGGPSYNEQFFGPGTRLTVL.

This chain uses TRBV10-3 with TRBJ2-2, with no clear D. The germline V gene encodes CDR1 ENHRY and CDR2 SYGVKD. The V gene lost 2 bases and the J gene lost 0 bases, with 7 bases spanning the gap. The CDR3 length is 15 residues. The chain's CDR3 is CAISELGTNTGELFF. The CDR3 DNA reads as TGTGCCATCAGTGAGCTAGGCACGAACACCGGGGAGCTGTTTTTT.

The V and J genes are TRBV11-2 and TRBJ1-2; no clear D. The V gene's germline CDR1 is SGHAT and CDR2 FQNNGV. V was cut by 4 bases and J by 7 bases, with 10 bases left in between. The CDR3 has 12 amino acids. In DNA form, the CDR3 reads TGTGCCAGCAGCTCATCAGATTCTGGCTACACCTTC. It encodes CASSSSDSGYTF.

J is TRBJ1-2 and V is TRBV7-3; TRBD1 might be the D (5 bases). Per the germline V gene, CDR1 is SGHTA and CDR2 is FQGTGA. V shed 5 bases and J shed 1 base, with 11 bases lying between them. CDR3 length: 14 residues. CDR3 nucleotide sequence: TGTGCCAGCAGCCCGCGGGGGGATAACTATGGCTACACCTTC. This sequence encodes CASSPRGDNYGYTF.

The chain links TRBV4-3 to TRBJ1-4; 9 bases fit TRBD1. Germline CDR1 LGHNA, CDR2 YSLEER. The V and J ends lost 4 bases and 8 bases, in that order; junction bases with no gene match: 14. This CDR3 spans 17 amino acids. This CDR3 reads CASSPVPGQGRGEKLFF. For the CDR3, the DNA is TGCGCCAGCAGCCCCGTCCCGGGACAGGGAAGGGGGGAAAAACTGTTTTTT.

This chain uses TRBV7-3 with TRBJ2-7, with TRBD1 matching 11 bases. This CDR3 has 15 amino acids. Germline CDR1 reads SGHTA; CDR2 reads FQGTGA. J lost 0 bases, V lost 5 bases, and 3 bases had no gene match. The CDR3 here is CASSAGTGGSYEQYF. Written as DNA, the CDR3 is TGTGCCAGCAGCGCCGGGACAGGGGGCTCCTACGAGCAGTACTTC.

The CDR3 protein is CASSEPPGGTGDTENIQYF. Here the CDR3 DNA reads TGTGCCAGCAGCGAACCACCAGGCGGGACAGGCGATACAGAAAACATTCAGTACTTC. This chain connects TRBV21-1 to TRBJ2-4; the table's D call TRBD1 went unverified against the DNA. TRBV21-1 constitutes a pseudogene. The CDR3 totals 19 residues.

The table lists this clone with a count of one. The J gene is TRBJ2-1, the V gene TRBV7-6; 8 bases are a match to TRBD2. Trimming cost V 4 bases and J 15 bases; bases outside gene matches: 8. Looked up from germline, CDR1 is SGHVS and CDR2 is FNYEAQ. The CDR3 spans 12 residues. CDR3 sequence: CASSYSGTLWFF. CDR3 sequence (DNA): TGTGCCAGCAGCTATAGCGGGACCCTTTGGTTCTTC.